Below are 31 T cell receptor beta chains sequenced from a single sample in a study of vaccination effects on CD4 cells after COVID-19 (dated by TCRdb to between 2022 and 2023). After about 10 days of culture, CD4+ T cells were isolated with the EasySep CD4+ T cell isolation kit. Convalescent patients had PCR-confirmed SARS-CoV-2 infection between March and December 2020, before Alpha, Beta and Delta variants emerged in the United States. Each participant got two doses of an mRNA SARS-CoV-2 vaccine, either BNT162b2 or mRNA-1273. Library construction relied on the immunoSEQ multiplex PCR assay. In its TCRdb copy, this immuneACCESS table keeps in-frame sequences only and misses some clones. Where compared with another copy, unresolved V genes explain less than half of these, and the others have no known cause. The sample table contains about 44,000 clones; only one count was recorded for just over 75% of them. Around 3.5% of the sample goes to the ten largest clones.

Their antigens remain unidentified. The sequences come from CD4+ T cells from PBMCs cultured without peptide, collected after COVID-19 vaccination. Source of these receptors: a human donor who had a prior SARS-CoV-2 infection.

This rearrangement joins TRBV7-3 to TRBJ2-5; the match to TRBD1 covers 9 bases. CDR3 length: 13 amino acids. From germline, CDR1 is SGHTA and CDR2 FQGTGA. Germline trimming cut 5 bases from V and 5 bases from J; bases unmatched to any gene: 3. CDR3 sequence (DNA): TGTGCCAGCAGCCCTGGGACAGGGGAGACCCAGTACTTC. The encoded protein is CASSPGTGETQYF. The full variable domain, completed using reference TRBV7-3 and TRBJ2-5, is GAGVSQTPSNKVTEKGKYVELRCDPISGHTALYWYRQSLGQGPEFLIYFQGTGAADDSGLPNDRFFAVRPEGSVSTLKIQRTERGDSAVYLCASSPGTGETQYFGPGTRLLVL.

This sequence joins TRBV4-3 and TRBJ2-7; 8 positions agree with TRBD2. V lost 0 bases, J lost 2 bases, and 6 bases stayed unmatched. Germline V lookup: CDR1 LGHNA, CDR2 YSLEER. This CDR3 has 16 residues. CDR3 protein: CASSQDPSGSPYEQYF. In DNA, the CDR3 is TGCGCCAGCAGCCAAGATCCCAGCGGGAGCCCCTACGAGCAGTACTTC.

This clone showed up just once. The chain employs TRBV2 and TRBJ1-5, with no clear D. The V gene lost 4 bases and the J gene lost 3 bases, with 7 bases spanning the gap. CDR1 SNHLY and CDR2 FYNNEI come from the germline V gene. This CDR3 has 13 amino acids. CDR3 bases: TGTGCCAGCAGTGCCCGATTCAATCAGCCCCAGCATTTT. It codes for CASSARFNQPQHF.

This chain joins TRBV5-6 and TRBJ2-7; D uncertain. V was shortened by 0 bases and J by 6 bases, with 4 bases between the two germline ends. This CDR3 spans 11 amino acids. Germline loops: CDR1 SGHDT, CDR2 YYEEEE. DNA of the CDR3: TGTGCCAGCAGCTTGGCCGGCGAGCAGTACTTC. Its translation: CASSLAGEQYF.

This chain uses TRBV5-1 with TRBJ2-2; D unclear. The CDR3 length is 16 residues. Per the germline V gene, CDR1 is SGHRS and CDR2 is YFSETQ. The germline V and J ends were trimmed by 4 bases and 1 base, with 14 bases remaining between them. This chain's CDR3 is CASSPNQIGNTGELFF. In nucleotides, the CDR3 is TGCGCCAGCAGCCCAAACCAGATAGGGAACACCGGGGAGCTGTTTTTT.

This clone has a single count. The rearrangement uses TRBV12-5 and TRBJ2-2; 7 positions agree with TRBD1. The J segment lost 5 bases and the V segment lost 1 base, leaving 7 bases of the junction unmatched. Per the germline V gene, CDR1 is LGHNT and CDR2 is FRNRAP. This CDR3 has 16 amino acids. CDR3 nucleotide sequence: TGTGCTAGTGGTTTGGACGGACAGGTTTGGACCGGGGAGCTGTTTTTT. This sequence encodes CASGLDGQVWTGELFF.

There are a few counts of this clone. V and J are TRBV7-9 and TRBJ2-1, with TRBD2 matching 14 bases. The CDR3 covers 19 residues. V lost 7 bases, J lost 9 bases, and 20 bases stayed unmatched. Germline V gene lookup returns CDR1 SEHNR and CDR2 FQNEAQ (reference sequence). CDR3 DNA: TGTGCCAGCACCTACCGGGGACTAGCGGGAGCTATGATAAGGGGTGAGCAGTTCTTC. It yields the protein CASTYRGLAGAMIRGEQFF.

CDR3 nucleotide sequence: TGTGCCAGCAGCTTCGAACCTATACAAAACATTCAGTACTTC. This sequence encodes CASSFEPIQNIQYF. The chain has TRBV7-2 and TRBJ2-4, with D hard to call. The germline V and J ends were trimmed by 3 bases and 5 bases, with 11 bases remaining between them. The CDR3 consists of 14 residues. Per the germline V gene, CDR1 is SGHTA and CDR2 is FQGNSA.

The chain is built from TRBV30 and TRBJ1-1, with D possibly being TRBD1 (5 bases). Germline V gives CDR1 GTSNPN, CDR2 SVGIG (reference sequence). This CDR3 contains 12 residues. Trimming cost V 0 bases and J 14 bases, with 16 bases left between them. The CDR3 sequence: CAWSVLSSRVFF. The CDR3 DNA follows: TGTGCCTGGAGTGTATTGAGCAGCAGGGTCTTCTTT. Supplemented by reference TRBV30 and TRBJ1-1, the full variable domain reads SQTIHQWPATLVQPVGSPLSLECTVEGTSNPNLYWYRQAAGRGLQLLFYSVGIGQISSEVPQNLSASRPQDRQFILSSKKLLLSDSGFYLCAWSVLSSRVFFGQGTRLTVV.

The chain carries TRBV25-1 and TRBJ1-2; D ambiguous. The CDR3 is 14 amino acids. From germline, CDR1 is MGHDK and CDR2 SYGVNS. Between the trimmed V and J ends, which lost 4 bases and 6 bases, there was a span of 15 bases. The CDR3 coding sequence is TGTGCCAGCAGTGCAGCATGGGGAAGACATGGCTACACCTTC. Its translation is CASSAAWGRHGYTF.

This clone was seen a few times. The gene calls are TRBV7-2 and TRBJ1-2; TRBD1 matches 7 bases. This CDR3 has 14 amino acids. From germline, CDR1 is SGHTA and CDR2 FQGNSA. J was trimmed by 4 bases and V by 4 bases; bases with no gene match: 6. Here the CDR3 DNA reads TGTGCCAGCAGCTCCAGACAGGGAACCTATGGCTACACCTTC. The encoded protein is CASSSRQGTYGYTF.

This chain uses TRBV3-1 (or the pseudogene TRBV3-2) with TRBJ1-3; D gene uncertain. The CDR3 runs 13 residues. V shed 4 bases and J shed 4 bases, with 8 bases lying between them. Germline V gene sequence: CDR1 LGHDT, CDR2 YNNKEL (reference sequence). The DNA of the CDR3 is TGTGCCAGCAGCCGGGTGAACGGAAACACCATATATTTT. Translated: CASSRVNGNTIYF.

This sequence joins TRBV7-2 and TRBJ1-2; perhaps TRBD1 as D (5 bases). V dropped 0 bases and J dropped 8 bases, with 13 bases sitting between them. The CDR3 spans 14 residues. Germline-derived CDR1 and CDR2 are SGHTA and FQGNSA. The CDR3 bases are TGTGCCAGCAGCTTAGCTACCCAGGGAATCGGCTACACCTTC. Translation: CASSLATQGIGYTF.

CDR3 loop: CASSSKRLAGGSYEQYF. The CDR3 DNA sequence: TGTGCCAGCAGCTCCAAAAGACTAGCGGGAGGCTCCTACGAGCAGTACTTC. The rearrangement joins TRBV13 to TRBJ2-7, with TRBD2 identical over 13 bases. Germline CDR1 and CDR2: PRHDT and FYEKMQ (reference sequence). The V gene end was trimmed by 4 bases and the J gene end by 0 bases; junction bases not matched to a gene: 6. The CDR3 has 17 amino acids.

This chain connects TRBV28 to TRBJ2-7; TRBD2 matches 9 bases. The V gene end was trimmed by 6 bases and the J gene end by 5 bases; junction bases not matched to a gene: 8. Looked up from germline, CDR1 is MDHEN and CDR2 is SYDVKM. The CDR3 is made up of 14 amino acids. In nucleotides, the CDR3 is TGTGCCAGCAGCCACGGGACTAGCCCCCACGAGCAGTACTTC. Residues: CASSHGTSPHEQYF.

This rearrangement joins TRBV11-1 to TRBJ2-3, with a tentative D call TRBD1 (6 bases). CDR3 size: 15 residues. The germline CDR1 and CDR2 sequences are SGHAT and FQDESV (reference sequence). Deletions cut 4 bases from V and 0 bases from J, with 11 bases between. The CDR3 sequence: CASSSRTVSTDTQYF. CDR3 sequence (DNA): TGTGCCAGCAGCTCCAGGACAGTTAGCACAGATACGCAGTATTTT.

The chain uses TRBV11-2 and TRBJ2-2; D is undetermined. V lost 6 bases and J 7 bases, leaving 18 bases between the germline ends. The length of the CDR3 is 15 residues. Germline V gene data show CDR1 as SGHAT and CDR2 as FQNNGV. CDR3 nucleotide sequence: TGTGCCAGCAGAAAAGAATCTGGTATGAGCGGGGAGCTGTTTTTT. Translating it yields CASRKESGMSGELFF.

The CDR3 loop reads CASSPPGLATQGELFF. DNA for the CDR3: TGTGCCAGCAGCCCACCGGGACTAGCGACTCAAGGGGAGCTGTTTTTT. This chain links TRBV3-1 (or the pseudogene TRBV3-2) with TRBJ2-2, with 10 positions matching TRBD2. Trimming took 4 bases from V and 8 from J; bases not matched to a gene: 10. Germline CDR1 LGHDT, CDR2 YNNKEL (reference sequence). CDR3 length: 16 amino acids.

The rearrangement uses TRBV29-1 and TRBJ2-3; 8 nucleotides line up with TRBD2. Germline CDR1 reads SQVTM; CDR2 reads ANQGSEA. This CDR3 spans 15 amino acids. The V segment lost 4 bases and the J segment 0 bases; nucleotides outside the gene matches: 6. The DNA for the CDR3 is TGCAGCGTTGCCCGAACTAGCGGCAGCACAGATACGCAGTATTTT. Translation gives CSVARTSGSTDTQYF.

This clone has a single count. V and J are TRBV3-1 (or the pseudogene TRBV3-2) and TRBJ2-5; D unresolved. The CDR3 consists of 15 residues. The V end lost 3 bases, the J end lost 2 bases, and 13 bases lay between the germline ends. Germline V gives CDR1 LGHDT, CDR2 YNNKEL (reference sequence). Written as DNA, the CDR3 is TGTGCCAGCAGCCAGGCTCCCTGGCGGCAAGAGACCCAGTACTTC. This translates into CASSQAPWRQETQYF.

The chain is built from TRBV4-2 and TRBJ2-5, with D unresolved. Germline-derived CDR1 and CDR2 are LGHNA and YNFKEQ. Deletions cut 0 bases from V and 1 base from J, with 6 bases between. The CDR3 consists of 14 residues. The chain's CDR3 is CASSQEPFQETQYF. The CDR3 DNA follows: TGTGCCAGCAGCCAAGAACCTTTCCAAGAGACCCAGTACTTC.

This clone was observed a single time. The chain joins TRBV12-3 or TRBV12-4 to TRBJ2-1; D remains unclear. This CDR3 is built from 12 residues. Trimming removed 3 bases from V and 10 bases from J, with 10 bases in between. Written as DNA, the CDR3 is TGTGCCAGCAGTTTGCTTCGTAAGGAGCAGTTCTTC. Amino acid sequence: CASSLLRKEQFF.

For this clone: Other nucleotide sequences from this sample produce the same CDR3. The chain has TRBV5-1 and TRBJ2-3, with D maybe TRBD1 (5 bases). Per germline, CDR1 SGHRS and CDR2 YFSETQ. The CDR3 spans 14 residues. V was clipped by 0 bases and J by 4 bases, with 9 bases between them. In DNA, the CDR3 is TGCGCCAGCAGCTTGGAAGGGGCGGCAGATACGCAGTATTTT. Amino acid sequence: CASSLEGAADTQYF.

V and J are TRBV7-2 and TRBJ1-6; unclear D gene. Germline loops: CDR1 SGHTA, CDR2 FQGNSA. With 2 bases removed from V and 8 bases from J, the gap between germline ends came to 19 bases. CDR3 length: 17 amino acids. The CDR3 DNA sequence: TGTGCCAGCAGCTTATCGGGTCGACGGCGGCCCGATTCACCCCTCCACTTT. Protein product: CASSLSGRRRPDSPLHF.

This chain links TRBV19 with TRBJ1-6; D is unclear. Germline V lookup: CDR1 LNHDA, CDR2 SQIVND (reference sequence). This CDR3 has 13 amino acids. V lost 4 bases, J lost 9 bases, and 10 bases lay in between. The CDR3 region is CASSTNPLSPLHF. The CDR3 coding sequence is TGTGCCAGTAGTACCAACCCCCTTTCACCCCTCCACTTT.

This chain uses TRBV2 with TRBJ1-4; D unresolved. This CDR3 is 12 amino acids long. The germline V gene encodes CDR1 SNHLY and CDR2 FYNNEI. V lost 7 bases, J lost 6 bases, and 9 bases lay in between. The CDR3 nucleotides read TGTGCCAGCATGCGGGCAGATGAAAAACTGTTTTTT. Translating gives CASMRADEKLFF.

The chain recombines TRBV2 with TRBJ1-1; D is unclear. The CDR3 loop spans 13 amino acids. Germline CDR1 reads SNHLY; CDR2 reads FYNNEI. The V and J ends lost 7 bases and 6 bases respectively, with 15 bases between them. The CDR3 is CASIISSSPEAFF. The CDR3 nucleotides are TGTGCCAGCATTATCAGTTCAAGTCCTGAAGCTTTCTTT.

The chain carries TRBV5-1 and TRBJ2-5, with D tentatively TRBD2 (7 bases). Per the germline V gene, CDR1 is SGHRS and CDR2 is YFSETQ. Trimming pared 0 bases from V and 5 bases from J, leaving 14 bases between. This CDR3 comprises 15 residues. The CDR3 DNA reads TGCGCCAGCAGCTTGGCGGGGGGCGGCCTCGAGACCCAGTACTTC. Translated, it gives CASSLAGGGLETQYF.

The chain recombines TRBV19 with TRBJ2-1, with D possibly TRBD1 on 5 matching bases. The germline V and J ends were trimmed by 8 bases and 3 bases, with 8 bases remaining between them. The CDR3 spans 12 residues. Germline-derived CDR1 and CDR2 are LNHDA and SQIVND (reference sequence). In DNA, the CDR3 is TGTGCCAGTTCAGACAGCTACAATGAGCAGTTCTTC. Translated: CASSDSYNEQFF.

This rearrangement joins TRBV12-3 or TRBV12-4 to TRBJ2-7; 10 bases align to TRBD1. The CDR3 runs to 13 residues. Trimming took 5 bases from V and 7 from J; bases not matched to a gene: 5. Written as DNA, the CDR3 is TGTGCCAGCAGTACCGGGACAGGGGTTGAGCAGTACTTC. It translates to CASSTGTGVEQYF.

The chain uses TRBV5-1 and TRBJ1-1; 7 positions agree with TRBD1. After removal of 4 bases from V and 8 bases from J, the junction contained 5 bases not matched to a gene. CDR3 length: 12 amino acids. CDR1 is SGHRS, CDR2 YFSETQ, per germline. Here the CDR3 reads CASSVQGGEAFF. CDR3 sequence (DNA): TGCGCCAGCAGCGTGCAGGGGGGAGAAGCTTTCTTT.